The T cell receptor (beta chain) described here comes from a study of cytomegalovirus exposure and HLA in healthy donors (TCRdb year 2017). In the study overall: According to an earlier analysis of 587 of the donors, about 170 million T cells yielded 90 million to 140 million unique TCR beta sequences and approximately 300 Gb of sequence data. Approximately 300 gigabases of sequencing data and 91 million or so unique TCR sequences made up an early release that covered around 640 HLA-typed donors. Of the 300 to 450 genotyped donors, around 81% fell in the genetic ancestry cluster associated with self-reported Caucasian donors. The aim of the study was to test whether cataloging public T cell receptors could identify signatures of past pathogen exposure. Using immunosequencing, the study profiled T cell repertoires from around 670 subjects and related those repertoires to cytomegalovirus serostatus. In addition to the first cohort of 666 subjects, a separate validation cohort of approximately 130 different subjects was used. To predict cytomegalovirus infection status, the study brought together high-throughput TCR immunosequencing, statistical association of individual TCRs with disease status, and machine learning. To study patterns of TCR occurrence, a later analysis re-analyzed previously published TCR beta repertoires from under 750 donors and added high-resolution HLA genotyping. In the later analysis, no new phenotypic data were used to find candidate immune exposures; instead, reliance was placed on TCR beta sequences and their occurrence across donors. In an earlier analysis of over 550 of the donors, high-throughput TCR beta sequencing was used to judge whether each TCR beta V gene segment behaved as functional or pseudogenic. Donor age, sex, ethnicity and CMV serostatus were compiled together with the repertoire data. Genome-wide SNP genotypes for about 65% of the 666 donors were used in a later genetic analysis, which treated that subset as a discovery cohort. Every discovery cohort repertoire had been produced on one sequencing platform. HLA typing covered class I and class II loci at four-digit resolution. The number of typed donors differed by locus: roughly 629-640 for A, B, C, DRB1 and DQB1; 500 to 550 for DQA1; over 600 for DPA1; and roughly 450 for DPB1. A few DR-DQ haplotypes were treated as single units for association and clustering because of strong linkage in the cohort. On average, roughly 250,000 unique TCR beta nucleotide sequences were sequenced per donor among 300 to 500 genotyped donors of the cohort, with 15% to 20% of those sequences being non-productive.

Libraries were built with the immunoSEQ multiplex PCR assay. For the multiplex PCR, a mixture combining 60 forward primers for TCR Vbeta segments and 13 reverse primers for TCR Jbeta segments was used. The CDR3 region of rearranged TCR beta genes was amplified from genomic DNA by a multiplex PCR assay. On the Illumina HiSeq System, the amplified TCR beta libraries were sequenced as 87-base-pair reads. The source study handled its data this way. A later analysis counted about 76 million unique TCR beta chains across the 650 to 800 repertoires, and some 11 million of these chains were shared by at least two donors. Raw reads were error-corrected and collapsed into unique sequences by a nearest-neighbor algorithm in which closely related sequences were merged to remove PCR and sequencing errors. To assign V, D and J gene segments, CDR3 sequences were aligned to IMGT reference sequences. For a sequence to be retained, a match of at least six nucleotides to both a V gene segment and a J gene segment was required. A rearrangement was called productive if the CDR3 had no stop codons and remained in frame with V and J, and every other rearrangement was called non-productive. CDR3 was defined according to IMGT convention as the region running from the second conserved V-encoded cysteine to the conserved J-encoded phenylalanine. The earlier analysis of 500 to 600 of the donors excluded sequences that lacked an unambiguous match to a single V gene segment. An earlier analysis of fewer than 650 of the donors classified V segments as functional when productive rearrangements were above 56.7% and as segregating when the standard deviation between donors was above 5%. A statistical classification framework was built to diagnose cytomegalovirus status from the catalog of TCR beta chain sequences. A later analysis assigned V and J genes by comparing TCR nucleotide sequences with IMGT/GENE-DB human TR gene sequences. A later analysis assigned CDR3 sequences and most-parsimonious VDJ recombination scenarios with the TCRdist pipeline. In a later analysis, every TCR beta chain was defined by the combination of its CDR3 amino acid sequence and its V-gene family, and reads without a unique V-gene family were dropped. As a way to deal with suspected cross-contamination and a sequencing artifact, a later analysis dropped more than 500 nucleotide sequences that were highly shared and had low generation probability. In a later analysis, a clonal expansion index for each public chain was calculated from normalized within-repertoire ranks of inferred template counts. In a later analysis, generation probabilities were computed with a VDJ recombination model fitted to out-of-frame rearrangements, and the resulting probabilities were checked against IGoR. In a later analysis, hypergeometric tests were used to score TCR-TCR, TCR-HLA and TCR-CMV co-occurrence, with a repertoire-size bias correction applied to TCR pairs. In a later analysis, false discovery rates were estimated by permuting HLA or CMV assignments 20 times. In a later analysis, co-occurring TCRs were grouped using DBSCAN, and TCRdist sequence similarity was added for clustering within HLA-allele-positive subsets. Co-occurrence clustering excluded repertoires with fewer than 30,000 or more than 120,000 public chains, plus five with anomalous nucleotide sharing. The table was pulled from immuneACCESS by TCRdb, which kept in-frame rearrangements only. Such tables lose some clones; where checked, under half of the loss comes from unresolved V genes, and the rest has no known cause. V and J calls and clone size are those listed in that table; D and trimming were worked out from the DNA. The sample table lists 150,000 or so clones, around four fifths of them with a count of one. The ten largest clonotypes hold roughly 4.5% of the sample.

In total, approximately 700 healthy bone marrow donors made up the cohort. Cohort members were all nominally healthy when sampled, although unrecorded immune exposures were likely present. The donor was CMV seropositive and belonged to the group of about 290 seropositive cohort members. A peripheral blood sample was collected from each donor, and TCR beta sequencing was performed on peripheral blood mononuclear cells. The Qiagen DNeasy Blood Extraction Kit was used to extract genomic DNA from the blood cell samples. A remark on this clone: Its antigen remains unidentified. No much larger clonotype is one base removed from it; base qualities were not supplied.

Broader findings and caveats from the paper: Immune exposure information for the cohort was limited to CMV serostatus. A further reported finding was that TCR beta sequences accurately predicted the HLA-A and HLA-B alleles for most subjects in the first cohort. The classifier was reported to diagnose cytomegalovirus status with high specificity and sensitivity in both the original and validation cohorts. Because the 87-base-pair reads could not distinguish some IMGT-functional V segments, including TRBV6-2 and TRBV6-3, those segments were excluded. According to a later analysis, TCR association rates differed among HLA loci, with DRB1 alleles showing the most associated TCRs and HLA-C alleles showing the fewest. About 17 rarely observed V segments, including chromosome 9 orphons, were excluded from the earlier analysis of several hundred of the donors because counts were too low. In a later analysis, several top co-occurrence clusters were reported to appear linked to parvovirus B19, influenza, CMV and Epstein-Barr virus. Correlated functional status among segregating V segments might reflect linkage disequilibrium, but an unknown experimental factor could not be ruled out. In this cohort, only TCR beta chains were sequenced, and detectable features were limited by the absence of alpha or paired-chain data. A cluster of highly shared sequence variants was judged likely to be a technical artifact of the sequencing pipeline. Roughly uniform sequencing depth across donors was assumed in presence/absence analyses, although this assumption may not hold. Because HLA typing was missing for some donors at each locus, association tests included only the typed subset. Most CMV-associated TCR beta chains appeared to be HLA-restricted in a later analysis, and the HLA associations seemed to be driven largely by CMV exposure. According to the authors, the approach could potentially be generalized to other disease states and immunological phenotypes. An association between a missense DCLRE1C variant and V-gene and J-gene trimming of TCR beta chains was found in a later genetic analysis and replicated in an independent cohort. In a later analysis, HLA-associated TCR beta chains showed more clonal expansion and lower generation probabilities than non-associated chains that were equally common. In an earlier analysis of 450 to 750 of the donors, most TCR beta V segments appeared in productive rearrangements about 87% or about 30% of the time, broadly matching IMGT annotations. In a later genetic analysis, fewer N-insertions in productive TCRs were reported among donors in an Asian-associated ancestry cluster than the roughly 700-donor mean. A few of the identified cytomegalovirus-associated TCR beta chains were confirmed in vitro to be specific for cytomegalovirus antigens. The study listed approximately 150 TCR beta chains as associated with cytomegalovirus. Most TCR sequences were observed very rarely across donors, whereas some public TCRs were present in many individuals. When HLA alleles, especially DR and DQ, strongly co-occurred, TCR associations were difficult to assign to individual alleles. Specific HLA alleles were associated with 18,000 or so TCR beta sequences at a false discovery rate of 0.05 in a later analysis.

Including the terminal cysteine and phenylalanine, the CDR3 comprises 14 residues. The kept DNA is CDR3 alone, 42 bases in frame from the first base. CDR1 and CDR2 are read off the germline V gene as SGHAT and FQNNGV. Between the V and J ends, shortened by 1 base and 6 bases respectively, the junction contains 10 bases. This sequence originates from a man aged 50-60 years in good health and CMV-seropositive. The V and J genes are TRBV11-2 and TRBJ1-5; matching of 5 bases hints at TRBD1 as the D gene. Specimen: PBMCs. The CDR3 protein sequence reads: CASSLGQQGQPQHF. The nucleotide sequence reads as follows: TGTGCCAGCAGCTTAGGACAGCAGGGTCAGCCCCAGCATTTT.